Following are 20 T cell receptor beta chains from one sample sequenced in a study of T cell responses to AZD1222 COVID-19 vaccine. Sequencing was performed with immunoSEQ multiplex PCR; in TCRdb, only in-frame clones are kept and a portion is missing. The sample yields 180,000 or so clones, 94% seen once. The sequenced sample was peripheral blood, obtained on day 0 of AZD1222 vaccination. All receptors come from an adult in good health.

About this clone: This CDR3 is also generated by other DNA sequences in the sample. CDR3 amino acids: CASSSPGYGYTF. Written as DNA, the CDR3 is TGCGCCAGCAGCTCGCCCGGCTATGGCTACACCTTC. This chain links TRBV5-1 with TRBJ1-2, with D unresolved. This CDR3 spans 12 amino acids. Trimming removed 3 bases from V and 4 bases from J, with 7 bases in between. Germline V gene sequence: CDR1 SGHRS, CDR2 YFSETQ.

The chain carries TRBV6-5 and TRBJ2-1; 11 bases are a match to TRBD2. The V and J ends lost 5 bases and 15 bases, in that order; junction bases with no gene match: 9. This CDR3 contains 13 residues. Germline assignment: CDR1 MNHEY and CDR2 SVGAGI. The CDR3 is CASSRNSGRVAFF. In nucleotides, the CDR3 is TGTGCCAGCAGTCGCAATAGCGGGAGGGTCGCGTTCTTC.

V gene TRBV2 combines with J gene TRBJ2-7; no firm D call. The V end lost 4 bases, the J end lost 2 bases, and 15 bases lay between the germline ends. CDR1 SNHLY and CDR2 FYNNEI come from the germline V gene. This CDR3 is built from 15 residues. This CDR3 is CASSALISRAYEQYF. The CDR3 DNA reads TGTGCCAGCAGTGCACTGATATCTCGCGCCTACGAGCAGTACTTC.

The rearrangement joins TRBV6-2 or TRBV6-3 to TRBJ2-1, with D possibly being TRBD2 (6 bases). V lost 5 bases, J lost 0 bases, and 11 bases lay in between. Germline lookup yields CDR1 MNHEY and CDR2 SVGEGT. The CDR3 covers 15 residues. The CDR3 protein is CASSRLGGSYNEQFF. CDR3 DNA: TGTGCCAGCAGTCGCCTGGGGGGCTCCTACAATGAGCAGTTCTTC.

The chain has TRBV27 and TRBJ1-3; D is unclear. Germline CDR1 is MNHEY and CDR2 is SMNVEV (reference sequence). This CDR3 region has 16 residues. The V gene lost 6 bases and the J gene lost 4 bases, with 19 bases spanning the gap. This CDR3 is CASSPYGGPGGNTIYF. The DNA for the CDR3 is TGTGCCAGCAGCCCGTACGGTGGGCCGGGAGGAAACACCATATATTTT.

The V gene is TRBV6-4, the J gene TRBJ2-2; TRBD2 aligns across 9 bases. V shed 6 bases and J 5 bases; nucleotides not matched to a gene: 13. The CDR3 is 17 amino acids. The germline CDR1 and CDR2 sequences are MRHNA and SNTAGT. The CDR3 region has the DNA TGTGCCAGCAGCCCCCACTCCGGGACTAGCAAGACCGGGGAGCTGTTTTTT. Protein product: CASSPHSGTSKTGELFF.

V usage is TRBV5-4 and J usage is TRBJ2-1, with TRBD2 matching 7 bases. V lost 0 bases, J lost 3 bases, and 6 bases stayed unmatched. The germline V gene encodes CDR1 SGHNT and CDR2 YYREEE (reference sequence). CDR3 length equals 16 residues. CDR3 in DNA: TGTGCCAGCAGCTTGGCCTCTAGCGGAAACTACAATGAGCAGTTCTTC. Translating it yields CASSLASSGNYNEQFF.

The genes are TRBV7-2 and TRBJ2-7; no firm D call. This CDR3 comprises 11 residues. Germline V CDR1 and CDR2: SGHTA, FQGNSA. Trimming stripped 4 bases from V and 3 bases from J, with 4 bases between. The CDR3 sequence is CASSYRYEQYF. The CDR3 nucleotides are TGTGCCAGCAGCTACCGCTACGAGCAGTACTTC.

J is TRBJ1-4 and V is TRBV4-1, with TRBD1 identical over 7 bases. V lost 4 bases, J lost 1 base, and 12 bases stayed unmatched. CDR1 MGHRA and CDR2 YSYEKL come from the germline V gene. CDR3 length equals 18 residues. The CDR3 reads CASSPGGGRAVTNEKLFF. The DNA for the CDR3 is TGCGCCAGCAGCCCCGGAGGGGGCAGAGCGGTAACTAATGAAAAACTGTTTTTT.

The rearrangement uses TRBV7-9 and TRBJ1-5, with TRBD1 matching over 7 bases. The germline CDR1 and CDR2 sequences are SEHNR and FQNEAQ (reference sequence). The CDR3 consists of 16 residues. The trim removed 1 base at V and 5 bases at J, leaving 8 bases unmatched. CDR3 region: CASSLGQGGLHQPQHF. The CDR3 DNA reads TGTGCCAGCAGCTTAGGGCAGGGGGGCCTACATCAGCCCCAGCATTTT.

V usage is TRBV2 and J usage is TRBJ1-2, with D possibly matching TRBD1 (6 bases). The ends were cut back, 6 bases at V and 7 bases at J, with 15 bases in the middle. The CDR3 contains 13 residues. CDR1 and CDR2 from the germline V gene are SNHLY and FYNNEI. The chain's CDR3 is CASSTQGDGGYTF. The CDR3, as DNA: TGTGCCAGCAGCACACAGGGAGATGGTGGCTACACCTTC.

This clone was recorded once. The chain carries TRBV6-5 and TRBJ1-5; unclear D gene. V lost 7 bases and J lost 0, with 10 bases in between. Per the germline V gene, CDR1 is MNHEY and CDR2 is SVGAGI. The CDR3 is made up of 14 amino acids. The chain's CDR3 is CASTPRGSNQPQHF. The CDR3 nucleotides are TGTGCCAGCACTCCCCGGGGTAGCAATCAGCCCCAGCATTTT.

CDR3 in amino acids: CASTSGLPGSMNTEAFF. The DNA for the CDR3 is TGTGCCAGCACCTCGGGACTCCCGGGGTCCATGAACACTGAAGCTTTCTTT. J is TRBJ1-1 and V is TRBV7-9, with D possibly TRBD1 on 5 matching bases. V lost 7 bases to trimming and J lost 0 bases, with 21 bases between them. The germline V gene has CDR1 SEHNR and CDR2 FQNEAQ (reference sequence). The CDR3 length is 17 residues.

The rearrangement uses TRBV7-9 and TRBJ1-1, with 10 bases identical to TRBD1. The CDR3 totals 15 residues. The germline gives CDR1 SEHNR, CDR2 FQNEAQ (reference sequence). The V gene end was trimmed by 3 bases and the J gene end by 1 base; junction bases not matched to a gene: 2. CDR3 residues: CASSFGQGGNTEAFF. In nucleotides, the CDR3 is TGTGCCAGCAGCTTCGGACAGGGGGGGAACACTGAAGCTTTCTTT.

This clone appeared a single time. The chain recombines TRBV7-8 with TRBJ2-5; possible D gene TRBD1, 6 bases. Trimming removed 10 bases from V and 0 bases from J, with 15 bases in between. Germline V gene data show CDR1 as SGHVS and CDR2 as FQNEAQ. This CDR3 is 14 amino acids long. The CDR3 here is CATRTGSYQETQYF. CDR3 coding DNA: TGTGCCACCAGAACAGGGAGTTACCAAGAGACCCAGTACTTC.

This clone appeared once. The J gene is TRBJ2-7, the V gene TRBV27; D not resolved. V was trimmed by 7 bases and J by 1 base, leaving 17 bases between them. Germline CDR1 and CDR2: MNHEY and SMNVEV (reference sequence). CDR3 length: 15 residues. CDR3 region: CASTPGLGDSYEQYF. The DNA for the CDR3 is TGTGCCAGCACTCCGGGCCTTGGGGATTCCTACGAGCAGTACTTC.

The chain has TRBV6-6 and TRBJ1-4; a weak D match, TRBD1 (6 bases). Germline V gives CDR1 MNHNY, CDR2 SVGAGI (reference sequence). V shed 0 bases and J shed 4 bases, with 9 bases lying between them. The CDR3 has 15 amino acids. CDR3: CASSYSNRDNEKLFF. In nucleotides, the CDR3 is TGTGCCAGCAGTTACTCGAACAGGGATAATGAAAAACTGTTTTTT.

The DNA of the CDR3 is TGCGCCAGCAGCTTGGGGGACAGGGGGCAGGATGGCTACACCTTC. Amino acid sequence: CASSLGDRGQDGYTF. V gene TRBV5-1 combines with J gene TRBJ1-2; TRBD1 aligns across 12 bases. This CDR3 spans 15 amino acids. Germline assignment: CDR1 SGHRS and CDR2 YFSETQ. V shed 0 bases and J 6 bases; nucleotides not matched to a gene: 3.

This clone came up once. This chain connects TRBV6-6 to TRBJ1-2; TRBD1 matches at 9 bases. Trimming removed 7 bases from V and 8 bases from J; junction bases left unmatched: 8. Germline V gene data show CDR1 as MNHNY and CDR2 as SVGAGI (reference sequence). This CDR3 contains 13 residues. As DNA, the CDR3 is TGTGCCAGCAATAAACAGGGGGCCTGGGGCTACACCTTC. Its protein is CASNKQGAWGYTF.

This chain uses TRBV6-4 with TRBJ2-1, with D tentatively TRBD1 or TRBD2 (5 bases each). Germline CDR1 is MRHNA and CDR2 is SNTAGT. The CDR3 runs to 12 residues. Trimming stripped 10 bases from V and 5 bases from J, with 12 bases between. CDR3 in amino acids: CATGTGNNEQFF. For the CDR3, the DNA is TGTGCCACCGGGACGGGTAACAATGAGCAGTTCTTC.